This record covers a single T cell receptor beta chain. TCR sequencing used cDNA made by reverse transcription of extracted RNA. Sequencing used immunoSEQ multiplex PCR; TCRdb keeps in-frame clones, though not all of them. The sample consists of 150,000 to 200,000 clones, roughly 59% of them appearing once. These data originate in a study of CD8+ T cells in alopecia areata. Between the trimmed V and J ends, which lost 5 bases and 0 bases, there was a span of 8 bases. Germline loops: CDR1 SGHRS, CDR2 YFSETQ. This CDR3 region has 13 residues. The specimen comprised CD4+ T cells sorted from blood, sampled at week 0. V and J are TRBV5-1 and TRBJ1-1, with D hard to call. The TCR originated in a human donor with alopecia areata. In nucleotides, the CDR3 is TGCGCCAGCAGTGACGGACTGAACACTGAAGCTTTCTTT. It translates to CASSDGLNTEAFF.